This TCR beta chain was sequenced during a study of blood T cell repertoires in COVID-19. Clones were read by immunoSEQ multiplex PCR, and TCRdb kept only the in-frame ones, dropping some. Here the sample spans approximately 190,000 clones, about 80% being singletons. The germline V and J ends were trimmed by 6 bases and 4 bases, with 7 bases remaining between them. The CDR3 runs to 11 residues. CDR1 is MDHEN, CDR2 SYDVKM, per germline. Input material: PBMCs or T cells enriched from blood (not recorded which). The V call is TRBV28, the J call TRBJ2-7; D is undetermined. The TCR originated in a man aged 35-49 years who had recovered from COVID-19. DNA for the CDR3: TGTGCCAGCAGGTCAAATTACGAGCAGTACTTC. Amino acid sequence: CASRSNYEQYF.